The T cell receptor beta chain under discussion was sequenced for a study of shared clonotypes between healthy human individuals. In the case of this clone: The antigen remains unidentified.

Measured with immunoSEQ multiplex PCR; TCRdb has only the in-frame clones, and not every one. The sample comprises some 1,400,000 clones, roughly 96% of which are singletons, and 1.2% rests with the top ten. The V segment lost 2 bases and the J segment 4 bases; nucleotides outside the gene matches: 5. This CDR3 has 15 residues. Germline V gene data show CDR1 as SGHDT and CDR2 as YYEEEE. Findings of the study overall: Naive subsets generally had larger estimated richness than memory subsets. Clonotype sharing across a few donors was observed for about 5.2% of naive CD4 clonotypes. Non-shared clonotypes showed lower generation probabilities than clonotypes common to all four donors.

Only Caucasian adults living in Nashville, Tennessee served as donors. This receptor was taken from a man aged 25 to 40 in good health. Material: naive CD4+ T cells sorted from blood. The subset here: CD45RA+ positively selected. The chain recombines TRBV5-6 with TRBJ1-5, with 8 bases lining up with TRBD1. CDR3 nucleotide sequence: TGTGCCAGCAGCTTTTGGGACAGGACGAATCAGCCCCAGCATTTT. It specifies CASSFWDRTNQPQHF.